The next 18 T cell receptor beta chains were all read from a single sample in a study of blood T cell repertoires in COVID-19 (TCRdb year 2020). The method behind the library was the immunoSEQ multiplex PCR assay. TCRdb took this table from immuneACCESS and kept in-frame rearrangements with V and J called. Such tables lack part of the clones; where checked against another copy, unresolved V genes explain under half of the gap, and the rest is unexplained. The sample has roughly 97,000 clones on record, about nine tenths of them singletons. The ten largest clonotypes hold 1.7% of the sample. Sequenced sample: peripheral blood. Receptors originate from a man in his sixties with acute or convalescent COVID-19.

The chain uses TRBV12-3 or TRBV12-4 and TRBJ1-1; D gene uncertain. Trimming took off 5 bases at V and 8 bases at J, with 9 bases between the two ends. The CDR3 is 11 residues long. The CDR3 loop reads CASSPGPEAFF. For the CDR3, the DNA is TGTGCCAGCAGTCCAGGTCCAGAAGCTTTCTTT.

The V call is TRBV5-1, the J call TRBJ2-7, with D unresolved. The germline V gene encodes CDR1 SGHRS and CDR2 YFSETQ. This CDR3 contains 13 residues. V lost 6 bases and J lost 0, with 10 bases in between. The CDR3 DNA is TGCGCCAGCAACTATCCCGGCTCCTACGAGCAGTACTTC. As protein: CASNYPGSYEQYF.

CDR3 protein: CASSKSRNLGYGYTF. The DNA for the CDR3 is TGTGCCAGCAGCAAATCGCGGAATTTAGGCTATGGCTACACCTTC. The chain joins TRBV21-1 to TRBJ1-2. TRBV21-1 is noted as a pseudogene. This CDR3 contains 15 residues.

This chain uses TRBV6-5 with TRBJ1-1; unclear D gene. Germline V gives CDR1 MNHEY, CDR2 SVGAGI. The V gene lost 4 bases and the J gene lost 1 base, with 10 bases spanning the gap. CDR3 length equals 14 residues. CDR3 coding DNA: TGTGCCAGCAGTTCGGGTCCTAGGAACACTGAAGCTTTCTTT. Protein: CASSSGPRNTEAFF.

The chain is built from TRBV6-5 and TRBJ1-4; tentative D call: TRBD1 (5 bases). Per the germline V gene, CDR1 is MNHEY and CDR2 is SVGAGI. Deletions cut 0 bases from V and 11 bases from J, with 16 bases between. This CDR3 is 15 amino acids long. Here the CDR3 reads CASSYSRIGGMKLFF. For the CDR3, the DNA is TGTGCCAGCAGTTACTCTCGGATTGGGGGGATGAAACTGTTTTTT.

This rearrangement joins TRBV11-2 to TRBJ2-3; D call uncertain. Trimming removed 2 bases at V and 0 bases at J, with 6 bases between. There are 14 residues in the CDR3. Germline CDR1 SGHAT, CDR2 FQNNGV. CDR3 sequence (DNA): TGTGCCAGCAGCTTACGGTTTAGCACAGATACGCAGTATTTT. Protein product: CASSLRFSTDTQYF.

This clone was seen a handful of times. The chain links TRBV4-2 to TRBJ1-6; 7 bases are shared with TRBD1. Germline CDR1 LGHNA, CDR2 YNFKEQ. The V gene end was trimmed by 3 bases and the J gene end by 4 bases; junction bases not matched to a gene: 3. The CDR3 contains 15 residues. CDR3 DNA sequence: TGTGCCAGCAGCCACGACAGGGATTATAATTCACCCCTCCACTTT. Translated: CASSHDRDYNSPLHF.

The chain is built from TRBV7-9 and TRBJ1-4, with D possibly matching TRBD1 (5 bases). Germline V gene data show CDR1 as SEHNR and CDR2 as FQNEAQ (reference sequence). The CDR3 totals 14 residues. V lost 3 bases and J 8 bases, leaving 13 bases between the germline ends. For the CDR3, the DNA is TGTGCCAGCAGCTTTGGGCAGGGAGGAGAAAAACTGTTTTTT. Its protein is CASSFGQGGEKLFF.

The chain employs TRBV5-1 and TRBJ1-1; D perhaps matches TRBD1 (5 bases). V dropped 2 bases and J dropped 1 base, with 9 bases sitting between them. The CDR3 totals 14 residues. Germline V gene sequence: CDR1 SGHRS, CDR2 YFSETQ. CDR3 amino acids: CASSFEGQNTEAFF. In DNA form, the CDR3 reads TGCGCCAGCAGCTTCGAAGGACAGAACACTGAAGCTTTCTTT.

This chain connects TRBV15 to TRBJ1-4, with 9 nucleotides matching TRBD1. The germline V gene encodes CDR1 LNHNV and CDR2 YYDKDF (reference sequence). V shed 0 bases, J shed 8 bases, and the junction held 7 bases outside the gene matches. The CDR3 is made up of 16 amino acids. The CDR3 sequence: CATSREVQGAAEKLFF. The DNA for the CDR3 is TGTGCCACCAGCAGAGAGGTACAGGGGGCCGCGGAAAAACTGTTTTTT.

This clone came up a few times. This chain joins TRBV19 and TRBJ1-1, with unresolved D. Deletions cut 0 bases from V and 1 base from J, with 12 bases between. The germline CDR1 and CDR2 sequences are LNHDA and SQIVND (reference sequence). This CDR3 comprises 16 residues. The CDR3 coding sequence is TGTGCCAGTAGTATAGATTTAGGCCAGGCGAACACTGAAGCTTTCTTT. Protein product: CASSIDLGQANTEAFF.

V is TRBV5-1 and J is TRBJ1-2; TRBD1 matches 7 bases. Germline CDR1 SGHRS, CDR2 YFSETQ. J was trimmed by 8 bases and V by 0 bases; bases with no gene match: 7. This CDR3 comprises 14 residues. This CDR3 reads CASSLGQGTGGYTF. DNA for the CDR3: TGCGCCAGCAGCTTGGGACAGGGTACGGGAGGCTACACCTTC.

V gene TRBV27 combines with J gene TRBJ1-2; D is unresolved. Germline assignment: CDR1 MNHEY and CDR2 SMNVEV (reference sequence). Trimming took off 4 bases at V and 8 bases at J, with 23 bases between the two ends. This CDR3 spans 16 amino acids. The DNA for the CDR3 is TGTGCCAGCAGTTCCCAATCCCCAGGCAGGCCCGGCGGCTACACCTTC. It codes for CASSSQSPGRPGGYTF.

CDR3 sequence reads: CASSEARQATNYGYTF. CDR3 coding DNA: TGTGCCAGCAGTGAAGCTCGACAGGCTACTAACTATGGCTACACCTTC. J is TRBJ1-2 and V is TRBV6-1; possible D gene TRBD1, 6 bases. Germline CDR1 is MNHNS and CDR2 is SASEGT. V lost 0 bases, J lost 0 bases, and 11 bases lay in between. CDR3 length: 16 amino acids.

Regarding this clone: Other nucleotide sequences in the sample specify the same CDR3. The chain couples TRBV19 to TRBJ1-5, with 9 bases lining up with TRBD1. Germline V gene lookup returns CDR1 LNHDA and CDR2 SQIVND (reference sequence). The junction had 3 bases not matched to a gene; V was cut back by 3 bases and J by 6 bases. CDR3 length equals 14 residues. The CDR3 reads CASSITGGGQPQHF. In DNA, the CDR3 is TGTGCCAGTAGTATCACAGGGGGCGGTCAGCCCCAGCATTTT.

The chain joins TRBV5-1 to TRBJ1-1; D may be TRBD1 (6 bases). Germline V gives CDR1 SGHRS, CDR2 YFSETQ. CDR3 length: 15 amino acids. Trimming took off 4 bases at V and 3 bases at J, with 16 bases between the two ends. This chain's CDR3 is CASSKGGGPYTEAFF. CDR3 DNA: TGCGCCAGCAGCAAGGGTGGGGGCCCTTACACTGAAGCTTTCTTT.

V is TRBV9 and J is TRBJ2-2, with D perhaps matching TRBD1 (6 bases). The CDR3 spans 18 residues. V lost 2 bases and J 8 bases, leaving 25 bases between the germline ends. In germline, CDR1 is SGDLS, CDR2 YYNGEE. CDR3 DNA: TGTGCCAGCAGCGTGACGTCCCCCGGGACAATCCTTGGTGGGGAGCTGTTTTTT. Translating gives CASSVTSPGTILGGELFF. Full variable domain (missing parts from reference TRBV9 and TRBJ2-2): DSGVTQTPKHLITATGQRVTLRCSPRSGDLSVYWYQQSLDQGLQFLIQYYNGEERAKGNILERFSAQQFPDLHSELNLSSLELGDSALYFCASSVTSPGTILGGELFFGEGSRLTVL.

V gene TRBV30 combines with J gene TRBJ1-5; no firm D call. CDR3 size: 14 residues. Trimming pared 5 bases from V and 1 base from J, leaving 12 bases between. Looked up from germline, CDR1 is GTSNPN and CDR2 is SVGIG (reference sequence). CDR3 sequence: CAWGGESSNQPQHF. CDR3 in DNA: TGTGCCTGGGGAGGCGAGTCCAGCAATCAGCCCCAGCATTTT.